These T cell receptor beta chains were read from a single sample in a study of long-term antiretroviral therapy in people with HIV. Measured with immunoSEQ multiplex PCR; TCRdb has only the in-frame clones, and not every one. In the table there are around 26,000 clones, more than 85% of which are singletons. The sample in question was unsorted PBMCs, obtained about 2.6 years after starting antiretroviral therapy. These receptors originate from a man in his forties with HIV. The CDR3 runs from the conserved cysteine through the conserved F or W. D genes are given only for firm matches. A clone size is listed for some rows: how often the clone was seen (once, few, many), or a class if it is expanded.

V gene,clone size,J gene,D gene,CDR3 length,CDR3 DNA,CDR3 protein
TRBV6-4,-,TRBJ2-2,TRBD1,16,TGTGCCAGCAGGAAGACAGGGGGCGCGGGCACCGGGGAGCTGTTTTTT,CASRKTGGAGTGELFF
TRBV25-1,few,TRBJ2-7,-,14,TGTGCCAGCAGTGACAAGCGGAGCTGCTACGAGCAGTACTTC,CASSDKRSCYEQYF
TRBV10-3,-,TRBJ2-7,-,12,TGTGCCATCAGTACGGGGTCTAATGAGCAGTACTTC,CAISTGSNEQYF
TRBV4-1,-,TRBJ2-2,-,16,TGCGCCAGCAGCCAAGAAACAGGGTCGAACACCGGGGAGCTGTTTTTT,CASSQETGSNTGELFF
TRBV6-1,once,TRBJ1-2,TRBD1,15,TGTGCCAGCAGTTCTCGGACAGGGGGGAACTATGGCTACACCTTC,CASSSRTGGNYGYTF
TRBV13,-,TRBJ2-7,TRBD1,14,TGTGCCAGCAGGATTGGGACAGGGGTCAACGAGCAGTACTTC,CASRIGTGVNEQYF
TRBV4-3,-,TRBJ2-7,-,15,TGCGCCAGCAGCCGTTGGAGGGGGGCTCTTTACGAGCAGTACTTC,CASSRWRGALYEQYF
TRBV28,-,TRBJ1-3,-,16,TGTGCCAGCCCGCCCGGAGCGATGAACCCTGGAAACACCATATATTTT,CASPPGAMNPGNTIYF
TRBV7-9,-,TRBJ2-2,TRBD2,16,TGTGCCAGCAGCTCGACTAGCGGGGGATCTGCCGGGGAGCTGTTTTTT,CASSSTSGGSAGELFF
TRBV19,-,TRBJ1-5,-,14,TGTGCCAGCTCAGGAACGTATAGCAATCAGCCCCAGCATTTT,CASSGTYSNQPQHF
TRBV27,once,TRBJ1-5,-,15,TGTGCCAGCAGGCCTACTGGGGGGCCCAATCAGCCCCAGCATTTT,CASRPTGGPNQPQHF
TRBV28,-,TRBJ2-7,-,13,TGTGCCAGCAGTTCCATTAGCTCCTACGAGCAGTACTTC,CASSSISSYEQYF
TRBV5-1,-,TRBJ1-3,-,15,TGCGCCAGCAGATTCGGACAGAGCTCTGGAAACACCATATATTTT,CASRFGQSSGNTIYF
TRBV6-4,medium-sized,TRBJ2-2,TRBD2,16,TGTGCCAGCAGTTTGCTAGCGGGAGATAACACCGGGGAGCTGTTTTTT,CASSLLAGDNTGELFF
TRBV11-3,-,TRBJ2-7,TRBD1,13,TGTGCCAGCAGCCAGGACAGGGAGTACGAGCAGTACTTC,CASSQDREYEQYF
TRBV28,once,TRBJ1-2,-,13,TGTGCCAGCACCCCCGGCTTGTTCTATGGCTACACCTTC,CASTPGLFYGYTF
TRBV6-5,-,TRBJ2-1,TRBD1,14,TGTGCCAGCAGTACCCGACAGGGTGGCAATGAGCAGTTCTTC,CASSTRQGGNEQFF
TRBV9,-,TRBJ2-7,TRBD2,16,TGTGCCAGCAGCGGGGGGACTAGTAGGCGGGGGGCCGAGCAGTACTTC,CASSGGTSRRGAEQYF
TRBV16,-,TRBJ2-7,TRBD2,14,TGTGCCAGCAGCCAGACTAGCGGGAGAGCCGAGCAGTACTTC,CASSQTSGRAEQYF
TRBV30,-,TRBJ2-2,-,13,TGTGCCTGGAGTGTACACAGGACCGGGGAGCTGTTTTTT,CAWSVHRTGELFF
TRBV5-1,once,TRBJ2-2,TRBD2,16,TGCGCCAGCAGCTTGCGGGCTAGCGGGAATTACGGGGAGCTGTTTTTT,CASSLRASGNYGELFF
TRBV6-1,-,TRBJ2-1,-,15,TGTGCCAGCAGGGGCAGGGTGCAAACCTACAATGAGCAGTTCTTC,CASRGRVQTYNEQFF
TRBV12-5,-,TRBJ1-1,TRBD1,14,TGTGCTAGTGGTTCCGGGACAGTTAACACTGAAGCTTTCTTT,CASGSGTVNTEAFF
TRBV27,-,TRBJ1-2,-,12,TGTGCCAGCAGTTTAGGTGGGGCCGGCTACACCTTC,CASSLGGAGYTF
TRBV5-1,-,TRBJ1-5,TRBD1,18,TGCGCCAGCAGCTCCCGCTACAGGGGGCTGATAGCAAATCAGCCCCAGCATTTT,CASSSRYRGLIANQPQHF
TRBV27,-,TRBJ1-2,-,13,TGTGCCAGCAGTTTATCGGCGGTCTATGGCTACACCTTC,CASSLSAVYGYTF
TRBV4-3,-,TRBJ2-5,TRBD2,19,TGCGCCAGCAGTTTTACTAACGCGGGGAGCGGGGGGGGCGGAGAGACCCAGTACTTC,CASSFTNAGSGGGGETQYF
TRBV4-1,few,TRBJ1-5,-,16,TGCGCCAGCAGCCTGATGATGGAGCATAGCAATCAGCCCCAGCATTTT,CASSLMMEHSNQPQHF
TRBV27,-,TRBJ2-5,TRBD2,16,TGTGCCAGCAGTTCGGGGACTAGCGGGTTCCAAGAGACCCAGTACTTC,CASSSGTSGFQETQYF